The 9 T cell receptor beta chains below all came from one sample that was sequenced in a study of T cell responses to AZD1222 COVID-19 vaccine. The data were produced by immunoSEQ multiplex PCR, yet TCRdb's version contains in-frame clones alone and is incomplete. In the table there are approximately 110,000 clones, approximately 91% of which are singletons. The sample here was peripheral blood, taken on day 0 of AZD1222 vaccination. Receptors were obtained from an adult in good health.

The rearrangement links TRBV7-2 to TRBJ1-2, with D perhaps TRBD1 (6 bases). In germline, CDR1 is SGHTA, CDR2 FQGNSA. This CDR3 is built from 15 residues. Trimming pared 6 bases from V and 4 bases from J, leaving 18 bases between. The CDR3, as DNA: TGTGCCAGCAGTACGAGGCAGGGAGGGGGCTATGGCTACACCTTC. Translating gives CASSTRQGGGYGYTF.

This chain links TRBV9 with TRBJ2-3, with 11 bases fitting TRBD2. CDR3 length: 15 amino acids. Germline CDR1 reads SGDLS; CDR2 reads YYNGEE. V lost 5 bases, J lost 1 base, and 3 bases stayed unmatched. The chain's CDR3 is CASRALAGGTDTQYF. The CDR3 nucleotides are TGTGCCAGCAGGGCACTAGCGGGGGGCACAGATACGCAGTATTTT.

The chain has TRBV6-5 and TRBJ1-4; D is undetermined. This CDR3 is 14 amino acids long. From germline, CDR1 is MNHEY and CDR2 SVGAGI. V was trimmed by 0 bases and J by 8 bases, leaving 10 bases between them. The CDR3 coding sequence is TGTGCCAGCAGTTACTCTCCCATCCGAGAAAAACTGTTTTTT. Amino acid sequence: CASSYSPIREKLFF.

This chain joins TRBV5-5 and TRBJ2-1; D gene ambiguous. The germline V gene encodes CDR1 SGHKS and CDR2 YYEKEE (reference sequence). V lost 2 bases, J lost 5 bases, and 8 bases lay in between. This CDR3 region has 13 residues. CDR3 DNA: TGTGCCAGCAGCTTCGGCAGCCACAATGAGCAGTTCTTC. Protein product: CASSFGSHNEQFF.

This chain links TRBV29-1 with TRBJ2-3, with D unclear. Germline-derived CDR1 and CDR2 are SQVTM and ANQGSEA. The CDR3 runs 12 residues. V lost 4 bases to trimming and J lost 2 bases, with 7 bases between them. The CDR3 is CSVGYLTDTQYF. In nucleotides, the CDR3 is TGCAGCGTTGGGTACCTCACAGATACGCAGTATTTT.

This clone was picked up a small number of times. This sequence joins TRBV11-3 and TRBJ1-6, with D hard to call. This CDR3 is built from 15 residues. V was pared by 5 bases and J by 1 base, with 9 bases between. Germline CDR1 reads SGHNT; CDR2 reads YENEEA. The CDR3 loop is CASSTTASYNSPLHF. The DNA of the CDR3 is TGTGCCAGCAGCACCACAGCGTCCTATAATTCACCCCTCCACTTT.

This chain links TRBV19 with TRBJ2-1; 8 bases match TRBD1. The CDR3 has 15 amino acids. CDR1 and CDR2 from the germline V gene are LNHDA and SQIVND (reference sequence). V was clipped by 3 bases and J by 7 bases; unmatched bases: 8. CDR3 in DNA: TGTGCCAGTAGTATTGAGGACAGGGAGGCAAATGAGCAGTTCTTC. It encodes CASSIEDREANEQFF.

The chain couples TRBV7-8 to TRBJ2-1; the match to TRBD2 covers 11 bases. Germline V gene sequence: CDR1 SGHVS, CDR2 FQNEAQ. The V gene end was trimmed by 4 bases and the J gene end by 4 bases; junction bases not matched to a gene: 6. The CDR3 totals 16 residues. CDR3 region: CASSYRLAGRYNEQFF. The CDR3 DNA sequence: TGTGCCAGCAGCTACCGACTAGCGGGGCGATACAATGAGCAGTTCTTC. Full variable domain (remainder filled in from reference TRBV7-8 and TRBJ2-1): GAGVSQSPRYKVAKRGQDVALRCDPISGHVSLFWYQQALGQGPEFLTYFQNEAQLDKSGLPSDRFFAERPEGSVSTLKIQRTQQEDSAVYLCASSYRLAGRYNEQFFGPGTRLTVL.

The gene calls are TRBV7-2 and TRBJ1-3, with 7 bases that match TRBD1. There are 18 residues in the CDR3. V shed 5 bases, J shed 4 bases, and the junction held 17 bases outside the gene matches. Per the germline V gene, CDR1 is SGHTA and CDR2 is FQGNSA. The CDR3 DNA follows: TGTGCCAGCAGCGTATCCTCTTCCGGGACAGAGAAAGGAAACACCATATATTTT. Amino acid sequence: CASSVSSSGTEKGNTIYF.